This T cell receptor (beta chain) was recovered during a study of T-cell memory formation after mild COVID-19. This clonotype was observed a handful of times. TCRdb processed the 5' RACE reads anew with MiXCR; each CDR3 protein has one entry. The table records 450,000 to 650,000 distinct CDR3 sequences, more than 15% of them present only once. Per the germline V gene, CDR1 is MNHEY and CDR2 is SMNVEV (reference sequence). This CDR3 contains 14 residues. The J segment lost 6 bases and the V segment lost 5 bases, leaving 3 bases of the junction unmatched. This chain uses TRBV27 with TRBJ2-1, with 11 bases aligning to TRBD2. The sequencing input was PBMCs or a T cell subset sorted from them (not recorded which). This clonotype was obtained from an adult woman who had mild COVID-19 (a few samples of this study predate the infection). Cell type and time point are not known. The CDR3 loop is CASSDSGGGNEQFF. CDR3 sequence (DNA): TGTGCCAGCAGTGATAGCGGGGGGGGCAATGAGCAGTTCTTC.